What follows are 15 T cell receptor beta chains derived from one specimen sequenced in a study of blood T cell repertoires in COVID-19. This table comes from immunoSEQ multiplex PCR, and its TCRdb copy is limited to in-frame clones, with some not included. The profile shows over 150,000 clones, more than 70% of them singletons. Sequences were obtained from peripheral blood. All receptors come from a man aged 45-60 years with COVID-19, enrolled during active disease.

V gene TRBV19 combines with J gene TRBJ1-2; 9 positions match TRBD1. V shed 5 bases and J 0 bases; nucleotides not matched to a gene: 10. The CDR3 is 17 residues long. Germline CDR1 is LNHDA and CDR2 is SQIVND (reference sequence). CDR3 residues: CASSPRTGEGPNYGYTF. The CDR3 region has the DNA TGTGCCAGTAGTCCCCGGACAGGGGAAGGACCTAACTATGGCTACACCTTC.

This chain connects TRBV5-5 to TRBJ1-5; 8 bases are a match to TRBD1. The CDR3 length is 15 residues. V lost 2 bases, J lost 2 bases, and 3 bases stayed unmatched. CDR1 SGHKS and CDR2 YYEKEE come from the germline V gene (reference sequence). The CDR3: CASSLSGQGNQPQHF. The CDR3 DNA is TGTGCCAGCAGCTTATCGGGACAGGGCAATCAGCCCCAGCATTTT.

There are a few counts of this clone. This sequence joins TRBV18 and TRBJ2-1; 14 bases fit TRBD2. The J segment lost 0 bases and the V segment lost 3 bases, leaving 4 bases of the junction unmatched. CDR3 size: 18 residues. The germline V gene has CDR1 KGHSH and CDR2 LQKENI. This CDR3 is CASSPPGTSGSSYNEQFF. The CDR3 DNA is TGTGCCAGCTCACCCCCCGGGACTAGCGGGAGCTCCTACAATGAGCAGTTCTTC.

The chain carries TRBV6-5 and TRBJ1-2; D remains ambiguous. The germline CDR1 and CDR2 sequences are MNHEY and SVGAGI. This CDR3 is built from 13 residues. V was pared by 6 bases and J by 7 bases, with 15 bases between. The CDR3 protein is CASRTTGLGGYTF. The CDR3 DNA reads TGTGCCAGCAGGACTACGGGGTTGGGTGGCTACACCTTC.

The chain uses TRBV28 and TRBJ1-6, with a weak D call TRBD1 (6 bases). Germline CDR1 MDHEN, CDR2 SYDVKM. This CDR3 has 15 residues. V lost 5 bases to trimming and J lost 11 bases, with 19 bases between them. The CDR3 reads CASSPTGQSLTPLHF. In DNA, the CDR3 is TGTGCCAGCAGTCCCACAGGGCAAAGTTTGACACCCCTCCACTTT.

This clone is a singleton in its sample. V usage is TRBV6-2 or TRBV6-3 and J usage is TRBJ1-6; D may be TRBD1 (6 bases). V was trimmed by 4 bases and J by 9 bases, leaving 16 bases between them. The CDR3 has 15 amino acids. The germline CDR1 and CDR2 sequences are MNHEY and SVGEGT. CDR3 residues: CASSSGGGGGSPLHF. CDR3 bases: TGTGCCAGCAGTTCAGGTGGGGGCGGTGGTTCACCCCTCCACTTT.

The rearrangement uses TRBV19 and TRBJ1-6, with a tentative D call TRBD1 (5 bases). Germline CDR1 reads LNHDA; CDR2 reads SQIVND (reference sequence). This CDR3 comprises 15 residues. Trimming cost V 7 bases and J 7 bases, with 17 bases left between them. The CDR3 here is CASKYEGATNSPLHF. In DNA, the CDR3 is TGTGCCAGTAAATATGAAGGGGCGACGAATTCACCCCTCCACTTT. Combining the CDR3 with reference TRBV19 and TRBJ1-6 gives the whole variable domain DGGITQSPKYLFRKEGQNVTLSCEQNLNHDAMYWYRQDPGQGLRLIYYSQIVNDFQKGDIAEGYSVSREKKESFPLTVTSAQKNPTAFYLCASKYEGATNSPLHFGNGTRLTVT.

The rearrangement uses TRBV4-2 and TRBJ2-5; 12 bases map to TRBD2. Germline-derived CDR1 and CDR2 are LGHNA and YNFKEQ. Trimming took 7 bases from V and 0 from J; bases not matched to a gene: 3. The CDR3 spans 15 residues. The CDR3 DNA sequence: TGTGCCAGCAACCCTAGCGGGGGGGACCAAGAGACCCAGTACTTC. It is translated as CASNPSGGDQETQYF.

This sequence joins TRBV18 and TRBJ1-1; 7 bases agree with TRBD1. Unmatched junction bases numbered 5, after V lost 4 bases and J lost 3 bases. CDR3 size: 14 residues. Germline CDR1 and CDR2: KGHSH and LQKENI. The DNA for the CDR3 is TGTGCCAGCTCACAACAGGGGTGGGACACTGAAGCTTTCTTT. It is translated as CASSQQGWDTEAFF. The full variable domain, its missing parts supplied by reference TRBV18 and TRBJ1-1, is NAGVMQNPRHLVRRRGQEARLRCSPMKGHSHVYWYRQLPEEGLKFMVYLQKENIIDESGMPKERFSAEFPKEGPSILRIQQVVRGDSAAYFCASSQQGWDTEAFFGQGTRLTVV.

The rearrangement uses TRBV10-1 and TRBJ1-5; unclear D gene. CDR3 length equals 17 residues. Germline V gene lookup returns CDR1 WNHNN and CDR2 SYGVQD (reference sequence). Between the trimmed V and J ends, which lost 10 bases and 4 bases, there was a span of 26 bases. In DNA form, the CDR3 reads TGCGCCACTAGAGGAGGGAATGGGAACCTTCAGAATCAGCCCCAGCATTTT. It yields the protein CATRGGNGNLQNQPQHF.

This clone showed up just a few times. V usage is TRBV12-5 and J usage is TRBJ2-5, with 7 bases fitting TRBD1. Per the germline V gene, CDR1 is LGHNT and CDR2 is FRNRAP. V was pared by 3 bases and J by 4 bases, with 5 bases of the junction left unmatched. This CDR3 is 14 amino acids long. Here the CDR3 reads CASGLGQVGETQYF. The DNA of the CDR3 is TGTGCTAGTGGTTTAGGACAGGTGGGAGAGACCCAGTACTTC.

The gene calls are TRBV7-8 and TRBJ2-1; no clear D gene. This CDR3 spans 15 amino acids. Trimming left V 5 bases short and J 2 bases short, with 13 bases between. CDR1 is SGHVS and CDR2 is FQNEAQ in the germline V gene. The CDR3 reads CASSAYYITYNEQFF. CDR3 sequence (DNA): TGTGCCAGCAGCGCTTACTATATTACCTACAATGAGCAGTTCTTC.

Here the CDR3 DNA reads TGTGCCAGCAGTTACCGGACAGGGGCGTCACCAAATCAGCCCCAGCATTTT. As protein: CASSYRTGASPNQPQHF. The chain is built from TRBV6-2 or TRBV6-3 and TRBJ1-5, with TRBD1 identical over 9 bases. This CDR3 is built from 17 residues. The V segment lost 2 bases and the J segment 4 bases; nucleotides outside the gene matches: 9. Germline V gene data show CDR1 as MNHEY and CDR2 as SVGEGT.

The V call is TRBV11-3, the J call TRBJ2-2, with 10 bases matching TRBD2. V dropped 1 base and J dropped 8; count of bases not matched to a gene: 10. Germline CDR1 and CDR2: SGHNT and YENEEA. The CDR3 extends over 17 amino acids. CDR3 bases: TGTGCCAGCAGCTTAGTGACTAGCGGGCCCACGGCTGGGGAGCTGTTTTTT. It encodes CASSLVTSGPTAGELFF. The variable domain in full, completed from reference TRBV11-3 and TRBJ2-2, reads EAGVVQSPRYKIIEKKQPVAFWCNPISGHNTLYWYLQNLGQGPELLIRYENEEAVDDSQLPKDRFSAERLKGVDSTLKIQPAELGDSAVYLCASSLVTSGPTAGELFFGEGSRLTVL.

V and J are TRBV29-1 and TRBJ2-1; D perhaps matches TRBD1 (6 bases). This CDR3 is built from 14 residues. The germline gives CDR1 SQVTM, CDR2 ANQGSEA. V was cut by 4 bases and J by 5 bases, with 15 bases left in between. CDR3 coding DNA: TGCAGCGTTGTTGTAAGGGGGAGAGACAATGAGCAGTTCTTC. Amino acid sequence: CSVVVRGRDNEQFF.